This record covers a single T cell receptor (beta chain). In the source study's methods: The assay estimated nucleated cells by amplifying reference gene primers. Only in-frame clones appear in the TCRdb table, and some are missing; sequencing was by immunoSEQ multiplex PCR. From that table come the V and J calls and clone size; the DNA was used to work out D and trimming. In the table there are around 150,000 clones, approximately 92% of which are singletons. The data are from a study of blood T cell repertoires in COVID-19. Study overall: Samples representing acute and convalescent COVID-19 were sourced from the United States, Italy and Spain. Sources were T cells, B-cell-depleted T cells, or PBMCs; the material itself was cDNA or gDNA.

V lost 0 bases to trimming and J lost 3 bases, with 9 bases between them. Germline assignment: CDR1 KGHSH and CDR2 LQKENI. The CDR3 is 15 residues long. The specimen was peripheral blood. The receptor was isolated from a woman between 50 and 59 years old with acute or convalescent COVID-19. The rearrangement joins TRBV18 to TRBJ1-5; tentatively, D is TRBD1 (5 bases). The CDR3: CASSPPGGINQPQHF. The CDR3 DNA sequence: TGTGCCAGCTCACCACCTGGGGGGATCAATCAGCCCCAGCATTTT. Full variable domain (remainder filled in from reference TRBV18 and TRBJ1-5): NAGVMQNPRHLVRRRGQEARLRCSPMKGHSHVYWYRQLPEEGLKFMVYLQKENIIDESGMPKERFSAEFPKEGPSILRIQQVVRGDSAAYFCASSPPGGINQPQHFGDGTRLSIL.